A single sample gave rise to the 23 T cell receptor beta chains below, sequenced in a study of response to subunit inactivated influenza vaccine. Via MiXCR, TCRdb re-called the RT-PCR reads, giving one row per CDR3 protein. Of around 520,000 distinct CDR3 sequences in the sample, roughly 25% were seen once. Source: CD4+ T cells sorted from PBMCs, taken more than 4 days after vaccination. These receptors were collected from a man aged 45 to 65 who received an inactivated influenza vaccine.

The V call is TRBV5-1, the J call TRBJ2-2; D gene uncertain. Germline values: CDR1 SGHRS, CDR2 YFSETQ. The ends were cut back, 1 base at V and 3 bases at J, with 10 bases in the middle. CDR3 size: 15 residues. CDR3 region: CASSLMSFDTGELFF. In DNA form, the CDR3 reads TGCGCCAGCAGCTTGATGTCTTTTGACACCGGGGAGCTGTTTTTT.

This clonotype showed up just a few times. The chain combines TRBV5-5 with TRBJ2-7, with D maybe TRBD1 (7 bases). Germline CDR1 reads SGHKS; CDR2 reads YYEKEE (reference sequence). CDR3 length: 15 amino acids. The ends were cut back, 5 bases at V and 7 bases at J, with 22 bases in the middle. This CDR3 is CASRPTAGQPVEQYF. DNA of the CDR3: TGTGCCAGCAGACCTACTGCGGGACAGCCCGTAGAGCAGTACTTC.

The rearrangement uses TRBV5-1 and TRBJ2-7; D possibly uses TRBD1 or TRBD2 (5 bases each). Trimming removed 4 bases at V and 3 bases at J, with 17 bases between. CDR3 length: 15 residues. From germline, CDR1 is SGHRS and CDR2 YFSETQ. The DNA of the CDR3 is TGCGCCAGCAGCAGTCTAGAGAGGGGCGGCTACGAGCAGTACTTC. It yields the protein CASSSLERGGYEQYF.

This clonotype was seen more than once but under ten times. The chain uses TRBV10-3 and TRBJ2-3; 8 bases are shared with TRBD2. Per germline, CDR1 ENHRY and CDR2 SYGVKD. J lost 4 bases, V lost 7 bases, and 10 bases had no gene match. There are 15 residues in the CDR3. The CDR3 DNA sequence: TGTGCCATCACTGAACGGGGGGGCTCCCCAGATACGCAGTATTTT. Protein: CAITERGGSPDTQYF.

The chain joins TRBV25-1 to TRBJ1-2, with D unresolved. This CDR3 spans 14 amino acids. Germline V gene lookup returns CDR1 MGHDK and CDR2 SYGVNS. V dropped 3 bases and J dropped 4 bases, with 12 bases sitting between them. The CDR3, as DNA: TGTGCCAGCAGTGAGGGAGACAACGGCTATGGCTACACCTTC. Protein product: CASSEGDNGYGYTF.

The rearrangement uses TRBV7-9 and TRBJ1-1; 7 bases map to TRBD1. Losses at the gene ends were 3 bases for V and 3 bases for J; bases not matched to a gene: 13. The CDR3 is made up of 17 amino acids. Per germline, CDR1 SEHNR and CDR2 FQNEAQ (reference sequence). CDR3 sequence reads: CASSLSSGQAIHTEAFF. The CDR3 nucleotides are TGTGCCAGCAGCTTGTCCTCCGGACAGGCGATCCACACTGAAGCTTTCTTT.

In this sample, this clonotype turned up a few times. The CDR3 DNA reads as TGCAGTGCTATCAGCTCTGGGGCCAACGTCCTGACTTTC. It encodes CSAISSGANVLTF. The V gene is TRBV20-1, the J gene TRBJ2-6, with D unclear. This CDR3 is 13 amino acids long. Germline loops: CDR1 DFQATT, CDR2 SNEGSKA (reference sequence). Trimming took 4 bases from V and 0 from J, leaving 4 bases between them.

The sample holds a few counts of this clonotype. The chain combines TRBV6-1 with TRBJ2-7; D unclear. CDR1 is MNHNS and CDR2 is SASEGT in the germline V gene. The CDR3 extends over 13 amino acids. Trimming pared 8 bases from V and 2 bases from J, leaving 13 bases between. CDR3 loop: CASAHEATYEQYF. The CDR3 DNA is TGTGCCAGCGCCCACGAGGCCACCTACGAGCAGTACTTC.

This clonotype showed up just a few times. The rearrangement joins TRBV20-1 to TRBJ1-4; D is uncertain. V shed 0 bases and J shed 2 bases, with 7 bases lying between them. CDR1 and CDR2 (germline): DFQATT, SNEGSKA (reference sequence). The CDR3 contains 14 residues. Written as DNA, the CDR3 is TGCAGTGCTAGAGAGGGGAGGACTAATGAAAAACTGTTTTTT. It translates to CSAREGRTNEKLFF.

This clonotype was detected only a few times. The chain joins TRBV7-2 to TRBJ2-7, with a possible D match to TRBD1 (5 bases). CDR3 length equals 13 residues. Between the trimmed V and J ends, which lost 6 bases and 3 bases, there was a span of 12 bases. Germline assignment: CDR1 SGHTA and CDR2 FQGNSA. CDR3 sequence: CASRPGSDYEQYF. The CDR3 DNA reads TGTGCCAGCAGACCAGGGTCGGACTACGAGCAGTACTTC.

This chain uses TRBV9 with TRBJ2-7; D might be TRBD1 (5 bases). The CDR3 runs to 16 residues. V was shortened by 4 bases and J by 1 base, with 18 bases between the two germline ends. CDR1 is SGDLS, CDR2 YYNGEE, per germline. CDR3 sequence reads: CASSPRVGEGSYEQYF. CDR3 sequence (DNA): TGTGCCAGCAGCCCCCGGGTAGGGGAAGGTTCCTACGAGCAGTACTTC.

CDR3 DNA: TGTGCCAGCAGACTAGCGGGAGGGCCAAGGGATGAGCAGTTCTTC. This encodes CASRLAGGPRDEQFF. This chain uses TRBV28 with TRBJ2-1, with 13 bases lining up with TRBD2. The CDR3 has 15 residues. Germline V lookup: CDR1 MDHEN, CDR2 SYDVKM. The V segment lost 6 bases and the J segment 8 bases; nucleotides outside the gene matches: 7.

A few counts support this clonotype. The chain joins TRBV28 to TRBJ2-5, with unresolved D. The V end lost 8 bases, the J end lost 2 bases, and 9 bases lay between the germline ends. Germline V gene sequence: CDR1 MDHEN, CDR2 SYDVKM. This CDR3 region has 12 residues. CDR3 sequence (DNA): TGTGCCAGCGCCAGACGACAAGAGACCCAGTACTTC. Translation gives CASARRQETQYF.

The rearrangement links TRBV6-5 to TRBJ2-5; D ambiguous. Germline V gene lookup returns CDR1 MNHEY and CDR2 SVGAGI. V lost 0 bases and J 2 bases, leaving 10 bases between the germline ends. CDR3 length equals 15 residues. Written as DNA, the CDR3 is TGTGCCAGCAGTTACTCCTGGACGGAACAAGAGACCCAGTACTTC. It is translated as CASSYSWTEQETQYF.

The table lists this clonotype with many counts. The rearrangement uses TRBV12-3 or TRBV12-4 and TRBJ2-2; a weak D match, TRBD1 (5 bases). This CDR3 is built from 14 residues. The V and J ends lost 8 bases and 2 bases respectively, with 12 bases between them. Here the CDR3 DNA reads TGTGCCAGCGACCCAGGGCGAAACACCGGGGAGCTGTTTTTT. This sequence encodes CASDPGRNTGELFF.

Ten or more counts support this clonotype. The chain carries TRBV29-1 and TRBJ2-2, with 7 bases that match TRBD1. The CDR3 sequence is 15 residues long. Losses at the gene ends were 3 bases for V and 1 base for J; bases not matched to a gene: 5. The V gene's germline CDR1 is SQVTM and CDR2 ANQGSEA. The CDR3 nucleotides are TGCAGCGTTGAGGAATGGACAGGGAACACCGGGGAGCTGTTTTTT. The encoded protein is CSVEEWTGNTGELFF.

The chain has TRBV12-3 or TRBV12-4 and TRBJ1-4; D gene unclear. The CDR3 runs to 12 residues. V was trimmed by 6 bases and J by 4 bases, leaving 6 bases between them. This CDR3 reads CASRNLNEKLFF. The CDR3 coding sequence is TGTGCCAGCAGGAACCTTAATGAAAAACTGTTTTTT.

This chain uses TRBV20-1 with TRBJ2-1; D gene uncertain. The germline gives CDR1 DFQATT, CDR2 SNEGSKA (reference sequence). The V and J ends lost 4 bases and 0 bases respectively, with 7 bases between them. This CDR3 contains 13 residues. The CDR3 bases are TGCAGTGCTAAGGGATACTCCTACAATGAGCAGTTCTTC. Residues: CSAKGYSYNEQFF.

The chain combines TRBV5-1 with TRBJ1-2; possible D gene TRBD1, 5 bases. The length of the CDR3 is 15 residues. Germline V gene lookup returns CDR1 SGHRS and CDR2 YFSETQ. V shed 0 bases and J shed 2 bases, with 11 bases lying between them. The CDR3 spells CASSLDGGGNYGYTF. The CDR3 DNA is TGCGCCAGCAGCTTGGATGGGGGAGGAAACTATGGCTACACCTTC.

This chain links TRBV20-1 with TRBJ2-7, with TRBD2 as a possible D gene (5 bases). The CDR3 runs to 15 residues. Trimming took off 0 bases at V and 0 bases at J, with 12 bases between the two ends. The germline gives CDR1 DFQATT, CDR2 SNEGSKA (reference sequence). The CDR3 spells CSARDKRGFSYEQYF. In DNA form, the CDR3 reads TGCAGTGCTAGAGATAAGCGAGGGTTCTCCTACGAGCAGTACTTC.

This CDR3 reads CSARVPGLADNEQFF. The CDR3 DNA reads TGCAGTGCTAGGGTCCCGGGACTAGCGGACAATGAGCAGTTCTTC. The chain carries TRBV20-1 and TRBJ2-1; 11 nucleotides line up with TRBD2. Trimming took 3 bases from V and 5 from J; bases not matched to a gene: 6. The CDR3 loop spans 15 amino acids. The germline V gene encodes CDR1 DFQATT and CDR2 SNEGSKA (reference sequence).

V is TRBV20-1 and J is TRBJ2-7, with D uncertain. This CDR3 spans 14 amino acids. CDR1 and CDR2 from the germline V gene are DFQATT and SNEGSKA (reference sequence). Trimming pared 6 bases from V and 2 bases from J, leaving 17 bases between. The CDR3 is CSAPRPGATYEQYF. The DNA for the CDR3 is TGCAGTGCCCCTCGTCCCGGTGCCACCTACGAGCAGTACTTC.

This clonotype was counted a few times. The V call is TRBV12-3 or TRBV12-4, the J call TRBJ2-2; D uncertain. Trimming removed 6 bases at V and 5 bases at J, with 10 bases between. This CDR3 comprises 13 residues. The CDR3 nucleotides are TGTGCCAGCAGGATAGACATAACCGGGGAGCTGTTTTTT. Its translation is CASRIDITGELFF.